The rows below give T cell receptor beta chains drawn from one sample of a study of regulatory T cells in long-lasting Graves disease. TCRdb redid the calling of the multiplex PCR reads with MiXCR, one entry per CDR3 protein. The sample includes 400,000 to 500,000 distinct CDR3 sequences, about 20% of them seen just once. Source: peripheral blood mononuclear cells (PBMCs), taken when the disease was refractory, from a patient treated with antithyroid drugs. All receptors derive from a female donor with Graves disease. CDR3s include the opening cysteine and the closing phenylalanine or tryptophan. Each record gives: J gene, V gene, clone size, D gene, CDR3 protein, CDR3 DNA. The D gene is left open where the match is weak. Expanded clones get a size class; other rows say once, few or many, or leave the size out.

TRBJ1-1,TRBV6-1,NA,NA,CASSEASGINTEAFF,TGTGCCAGCAGTGAAGCTTCAGGGATTAACACTGAAGCTTTCTTT
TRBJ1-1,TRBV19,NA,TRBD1,CASSIVAGGAGAFF,TGTGCCAGTAGTATTGTCGCAGGGGGCGCGGGAGCTTTCTTT
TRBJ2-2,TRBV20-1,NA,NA,CSAPLVAGGELFF,TGCAGTGCTCCCCTGGTAGCAGGCGGGGAGCTGTTTTTT
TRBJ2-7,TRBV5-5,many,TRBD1,CASSLAPGGSYEQYF,TGTGCCAGCAGCTTGGCCCCAGGGGGCTCCTACGAGCAGTACTTC
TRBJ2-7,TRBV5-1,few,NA,CASSLAGTHYEQYF,TGCGCCAGCAGCTTGGCCGGGACACACTACGAGCAGTACTTC
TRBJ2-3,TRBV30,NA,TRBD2,CAWSVAGVDTQYF,TGTGCCTGGAGTGTAGCGGGAGTTGATACGCAGTATTTT
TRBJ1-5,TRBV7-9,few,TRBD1,CASSFSGQGSNQPQHF,TGTGCCAGCAGCTTTAGCGGACAGGGAAGCAATCAGCCCCAGCATTTT
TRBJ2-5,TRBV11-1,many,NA,CASSPAQLGGTETQYF,TGTGCCAGCAGCCCCGCCCAACTTGGGGGTACAGAGACCCAGTACTTC
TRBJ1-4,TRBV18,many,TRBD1,CASSRWNRQGNEKLFF,TGTGCCAGCTCACGATGGAACCGACAGGGAAATGAAAAACTGTTTTTT
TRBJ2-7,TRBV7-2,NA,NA,CASSAINSYEQYF,TGTGCCAGCAGCGCCATTAATTCCTACGAGCAGTACTTC
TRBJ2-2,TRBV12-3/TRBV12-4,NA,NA,CASSFGGRSGELFF,TGTGCCAGCAGTTTCGGTGGACGGTCCGGGGAGCTGTTTTTT